This T cell receptor (beta chain) was found in a study of memory CD4+ T cells and cytomegalovirus serostatus. Study-wide findings and caveats: Of 150 to 200 reported CMV TCRbeta sequences, under 70 were found in memory CD4+ repertoires. The CMV-associated TCR signature appears largely within the CD4+ memory repertoire.

Per the germline V gene, CDR1 is MDHEN and CDR2 is SYDVKM. The CDR3 has 15 residues. After removal of 6 bases from V and 5 bases from J, the junction contained 12 bases not matched to a gene. Repertoires were generated with immunoSEQ multiplex PCR, while TCRdb's copy carries only in-frame clones and drops some. The repertoire includes approximately 53,000 clones, roughly three quarters of them detected once, and 0.65% to 0.7% sits in the top ten. As to this clone: Its matching antigen is unknown.

The sort gate was single viable CD3+CD4+CD8-CD45RO+ cells for memory CD4+ T cells. CMV serostatus came from serum IgG against pp150, pp28, p38, p52. After thawing, CD4+ T cells were positively selected. The chain has TRBV28 and TRBJ2-5, with TRBD2 matching 7 bases. This receptor was identified in an adult in good health and CMV-seronegative. The sequenced sample consisted of memory CD4+ T cells from blood. CDR3: CASRLGGGPSETQYF. The CDR3 nucleotides read TGTGCCAGCAGATTGGGGGGAGGGCCCTCGGAGACCCAGTACTTC.